This is a list of T cell receptor beta chains from one sample in a study of blood T cell repertoires in COVID-19. TCRdb keeps only in-frame clones here, not all; method: immunoSEQ multiplex PCR. This table has some 180,000 clones, 85% appearing once. Sequencing used peripheral blood. The receptors were sampled from a woman older than 75 with COVID-19, enrolled during active disease. CDR3s include the opening cysteine and the closing phenylalanine or tryptophan. A D gene is named only where the DNA matches it firmly. Where a row states a size, it is once, few, many or the class of an expanded clone; other rows omit it.

>TRBJ2-3|TRBV6-5|-|-
CASNEDGTQDTQYF
TGTGCCAGCAACGAGGATGGGACACAGGATACGCAGTATTTT
>TRBJ1-4|TRBV6-1|-|-
CASSETRQPPWEKLFF
TGTGCCAGCAGTGAAACCCGACAGCCCCCGTGGGAAAAACTGTTTTTT
>TRBJ1-5|TRBV28|TRBD1|-
CASSIPRQGAPQPQHF
TGTGCCAGCAGTATCCCTCGACAGGGGGCGCCTCAGCCCCAGCATTTT
>TRBJ2-7|TRBV19|-|once
CASSRGPYEQYF
TGTGCCAGTAGCCGCGGCCCATACGAGCAGTACTTC
>TRBJ2-3|TRBV3-1/TRBV3-2|TRBD2|once
CASTAGQRGHTDTQYF
TGTGCCAGCACCGCCGGCCAGCGGGGTCACACAGATACGCAGTATTTT
>TRBJ1-1|TRBV6-5|-|-
CASSYGVGAEAFF
TGTGCCAGCAGTTACGGGGTGGGGGCGGAAGCTTTCTTT
>TRBJ2-1|TRBV6-5|TRBD1|-
CASSTHRGRNEQFF
TGTGCCAGCAGTACCCACAGGGGTAGGAATGAGCAGTTCTTC
>TRBJ2-7|TRBV25-1|-|-
CASSGMPGSYEQYF
TGTGCCAGCAGTGGAATGCCGGGCTCCTACGAGCAGTACTTC
>TRBJ1-2|TRBV15|-|-
CATSREKTAYGYTF
TGTGCCACCAGCAGAGAAAAAACAGCCTATGGCTACACCTTC
>TRBJ2-7|TRBV5-5|-|-
CASSLAGGPPYEQYF
TGTGCCAGCAGCTTGGCTGGAGGTCCGCCCTACGAGCAGTACTTC
>TRBJ1-1|TRBV5-1|-|-
CASSSGPQGGNTEAFF
TGCGCCAGCAGCTCTGGTCCACAGGGCGGGAACACTGAAGCTTTCTTT
>TRBJ1-2|TRBV7-9|TRBD1|once
CASSRDSLGYGYTF
TGTGCCAGCAGCCGGGACAGCCTCGGCTATGGCTACACCTTC
>TRBJ1-2|TRBV3-1/TRBV3-2|-|-
CASSQSREAYGYTF
TGTGCCAGCAGCCAGAGCAGGGAGGCCTATGGCTACACCTTC
>TRBJ1-1|TRBV7-9|-|-
CASSLPPAGEAFF
TGTGCCAGCAGCCTCCCCCCGGCAGGGGAAGCTTTCTTT
>TRBJ2-5|TRBV5-1|TRBD2|once
CASSPAGGGARETQYF
TGCGCCAGCAGCCCGGCTGGCGGGGGGGCCAGGGAGACCCAGTACTTC
>TRBJ1-2|TRBV6-1|-|-
CASSEAGDGYTF
TGTGCCAGCAGTGAAGCCGGGGATGGCTACACCTTC
>TRBJ2-1|TRBV18|-|-
CASSATAGRNEQFF
TGTGCCAGCTCAGCCACCGCTGGGAGGAATGAGCAGTTCTTC
>TRBJ2-7|TRBV14|TRBD1|few
CASSRGQGPYEQYF
TGTGCCAGCAGCCGGGGACAGGGGCCTTACGAGCAGTACTTC
>TRBJ1-2|TRBV5-4|TRBD1|-
CASSQGQGDYGYTF
TGTGCCAGCAGCCAAGGGCAGGGGGACTATGGCTACACCTTC
>TRBJ1-5|TRBV7-8|TRBD1|-
CASSSAQGGVNKPQHF
TGTGCCAGCAGCTCCGCACAGGGGGGGGTAAATAAGCCCCAGCATTTT
>TRBJ1-2|TRBV6-5|TRBD1|few
CASKEGGRTGYTF
TGTGCCAGCAAAGAAGGGGGCAGAACTGGCTACACCTTC
>TRBJ2-2|TRBV4-2|-|-
CASSPLGNTRGTAGELFF
TGTGCCAGCAGCCCCCTGGGCAACACTCGGGGTACCGCCGGGGAGCTGTTTTTT
>TRBJ2-7|TRBV28|-|-
CASSAPGSYEQYF
TGTGCCAGCAGCGCCCCCGGTTCCTACGAGCAGTACTTC
>TRBJ2-7|TRBV9|-|-
CASSVTSGSEQYF
TGTGCCAGCAGCGTGACTAGTGGCTCCGAGCAGTACTTC
>TRBJ2-1|TRBV2|-|-
CASKRLVYDEQFF
TGTGCCAGCAAAAGACTAGTCTACGATGAGCAGTTCTTC
>TRBJ1-5|TRBV6-5|-|few
CASSGQPASNQPQHF
TGTGCCAGCTCAGGCCAACCGGCAAGCAATCAGCCCCAGCATTTT
>TRBJ1-5|TRBV4-1|TRBD1|-
CASSQGQGINQPQHF
TGCGCCAGCAGCCAAGGACAGGGGATCAATCAGCCCCAGCATTTT
>TRBJ1-6|TRBV5-5|TRBD1|-
CASSYGQDPSPLHF
TGTGCCAGCAGCTACGGACAGGACCCCTCACCCCTCCACTTT
>TRBJ2-7|TRBV29-1|-|-
CSVDSGGTYEQYF
TGCAGCGTTGACTCGGGTGGAACCTACGAGCAGTACTTC
>TRBJ2-5|TRBV2|TRBD2|few
CASNSGRGETQYF
TGTGCCAGCAACAGCGGGAGGGGGGAGACCCAGTACTTC
>TRBJ2-2|TRBV10-3|TRBD1|-
CAIRDRYTGELFF
TGTGCCATCCGGGACAGATACACCGGGGAGCTGTTTTTT
>TRBJ2-7|TRBV5-1|TRBD2|-
CASSLARTSGGAGRDEQYF
TGCGCCAGCAGCTTGGCTCGGACTAGCGGGGGGGCCGGTCGCGACGAGCAGTACTTC
>TRBJ1-2|TRBV10-2|-|-
CASSDNNYGYTF
TGCGCCAGCAGTGACAATAACTATGGCTACACCTTC
>TRBJ1-5|TRBV27|TRBD1|-
CAGGTDLTWGFNQPQHF
TGTGCCGGCGGGACAGACCTAACATGGGGCTTCAATCAGCCCCAGCATTTT
>TRBJ1-2|TRBV28|-|-
CASSPSGYGGYTF
TGTGCCAGCAGTCCCAGCGGCTACGGTGGCTACACCTTC
>TRBJ1-2|TRBV19|-|-
CASSPQVYGYGYTF
TGTGCCAGTAGTCCACAGGTTTACGGCTATGGCTACACCTTC
>TRBJ2-2|TRBV9|TRBD1|-
CASSVAGQGTTGELFF
TGTGCCAGCAGCGTAGCTGGACAGGGGACCACCGGGGAGCTGTTTTTT
>TRBJ2-7|TRBV5-1|TRBD2|-
CASSSWGRTSGSSYEQYF
TGCGCCAGCAGCTCTTGGGGACGGACTAGCGGGAGCTCCTACGAGCAGTACTTC
>TRBJ1-1|TRBV28|-|-
CASGAVRGEAFF
TGTGCCAGCGGGGCGGTCCGCGGTGAAGCTTTCTTT
>TRBJ2-1|TRBV6-5|TRBD2|once
CASSYSSGAANEQFF
TGTGCCAGCAGTTACTCAAGCGGGGCTGCCAATGAGCAGTTCTTC
>TRBJ2-1|TRBV18|TRBD2|-
CASSTSAGEQFF
TGTGCCAGCTCAACTAGCGCCGGTGAGCAGTTCTTC
>TRBJ1-5|TRBV4-1|TRBD1|-
CASSQDRPDRVGQPQHF
TGCGCCAGCAGCCAAGATCGCCCGGACAGGGTGGGTCAGCCCCAGCATTTT
>TRBJ1-1|TRBV27|-|once
CASSLLPSYTEAFF
TGTGCCAGCAGTTTACTCCCGTCTTACACTGAAGCTTTCTTT
>TRBJ2-1|TRBV3-1/TRBV3-2|-|-
CASSQVGDKVEQFF
TGTGCCAGCAGCCAAGTAGGGGACAAGGTCGAGCAGTTCTTC
>TRBJ2-7|TRBV5-4|-|-
CASGVQGGYEQYF
TGTGCCAGCGGGGTGCAAGGGGGCTACGAGCAGTACTTC
>TRBJ2-7|TRBV12-3/TRBV12-4|TRBD1|-
CASSSRTGPEYF
TGTGCCAGCAGCTCGCGGACAGGGCCCGAGTACTTC
>TRBJ1-5|TRBV6-1|-|few
CASSEKRDWVGGPYSNQPQHF
TGTGCCAGCAGTGAAAAAAGGGACTGGGTCGGGGGACCCTATAGCAATCAGCCCCAGCATTTT
>TRBJ2-7|TRBV28|TRBD2|-
CASTELARRTEQYF
TGTGCCAGCACTGAACTAGCGAGAAGGACCGAGCAGTACTTC
>TRBJ1-4|TRBV12-5|-|-
CASGLGGYEKLFF
TGTGCTAGTGGTTTAGGAGGGTACGAAAAACTGTTTTTT
>TRBJ2-5|TRBV5-1|-|-
CASRNRQLQETQYF
TGCGCCAGCAGGAATCGACAGCTACAAGAGACCCAGTACTTC
>TRBJ2-1|TRBV3-1/TRBV3-2|-|-
CASSQGRAGYNEQFF
TGTGCCAGCAGCCAAGGGCGAGCGGGCTACAATGAGCAGTTCTTC